A single sample is the source of the 27 T cell receptor beta chains below, sequenced in a study of cytomegalovirus exposure and HLA in healthy donors. 13 Jbeta primers and 60 Vbeta primers were used for the PCR. Sequencing used immunoSEQ multiplex PCR; TCRdb keeps in-frame clones, though not all of them. This table holds some 150,000 clones, about 80% found once. Material for sequencing was PBMCs. The receptors stem from a man aged 30-40 years in good health and CMV-seronegative.

The chain has TRBV6-5 and TRBJ2-7, with TRBD1 matching 7 bases. The CDR3 consists of 14 residues. V dropped 4 bases and J dropped 2; count of bases not matched to a gene: 5. Germline CDR1 reads MNHEY; CDR2 reads SVGAGI. The CDR3, as DNA: TGTGCCAGCAGTTTAGCACAGGGGCCCTACGAGCAGTACTTC. As protein: CASSLAQGPYEQYF.

The chain is built from TRBV4-1 and TRBJ1-2, with 9 bases that match TRBD1. V dropped 3 bases and J dropped 4; count of bases not matched to a gene: 3. The length of the CDR3 is 14 residues. Germline V gene sequence: CDR1 MGHRA, CDR2 YSYEKL. Here the CDR3 reads CASSHGQGPYGYTF. For the CDR3, the DNA is TGCGCCAGCAGCCACGGACAGGGGCCCTATGGCTACACCTTC.

This clone came up once. The CDR3 is CAISGGGGLTGELFF. The DNA for the CDR3 is TGTGCCATCAGTGGCGGGGGCGGTCTCACCGGGGAGCTGTTTTTT. This sequence joins TRBV10-3 and TRBJ2-2; D is possibly TRBD2 (7 bases). CDR3 length: 15 amino acids. The germline V and J ends were trimmed by 4 bases and 4 bases, with 13 bases remaining between them. Germline V CDR1 and CDR2: ENHRY, SYGVKD.

This clone has just a few counts. The chain joins TRBV4-1 to TRBJ1-5, with a weak D call TRBD1 (5 bases). Germline V gene lookup returns CDR1 MGHRA and CDR2 YSYEKL. This CDR3 comprises 14 residues. Trimming left V 0 bases short and J 6 bases short, with 9 bases between. CDR3 region: CASSQDGGGQPQHF. Written as DNA, the CDR3 is TGCGCCAGCAGCCAAGACGGGGGAGGTCAGCCCCAGCATTTT.

The chain employs TRBV25-1 and TRBJ2-3, with 8 positions matching TRBD1. The germline gives CDR1 MGHDK, CDR2 SYGVNS. V was pared by 6 bases and J by 3 bases, with 11 bases of the junction left unmatched. The CDR3 has 16 amino acids. The CDR3 sequence is CASRRQGFEGTDTQYF. CDR3 nucleotides: TGTGCCAGCAGGCGACAGGGGTTTGAGGGGACAGATACGCAGTATTTT.

In this sample, this clone turned up a few times. The chain carries TRBV5-6 and TRBJ2-2, with TRBD1 as a possible D gene (5 bases). Germline lookup yields CDR1 SGHDT and CDR2 YYEEEE. Between the trimmed V and J ends, which lost 0 bases and 5 bases, there was a span of 8 bases. The CDR3 spans 14 residues. The chain's CDR3 is CASSLGQMTGELFF. Here the CDR3 DNA reads TGTGCCAGCAGCTTGGGACAGATGACCGGGGAGCTGTTTTTT.

The gene calls are TRBV23-1 and TRBJ1-4, with 8 bases matching TRBD1. TRBV23-1 is an ORF for which the function is uncertain. The V segment lost 4 bases and the J segment 7 bases; nucleotides outside the gene matches: 5. CDR3 length: 14 amino acids. CDR3 nucleotide sequence: TGCGCCAGCAGTCGCGGCAGGGGGCCTGAAAAACTGTTTTTT. It translates to CASSRGRGPEKLFF.

This clone was picked up a small number of times. An end of the junction differs from the germline gene, which may be a read error. The chain uses TRBV6-5 and TRBJ1-4; unclear D gene. This CDR3 comprises 13 residues. Germline lookup yields CDR1 MNHEY and CDR2 SVGAGI. CDR3 in amino acids: CASSYSTKEKLFF. Here the CDR3 DNA reads TGTGCCAGCAGTTACTCGACTAAAGAAAAACTGTTTTTT.

V is TRBV9 and J is TRBJ2-5, with D possibly matching TRBD2 (7 bases). The J call is doubtful: the DNA matches TRBJ2-7 better. The CDR3 runs 14 residues. Germline CDR1 and CDR2: SGDLS and YYNGEE. CDR3 protein: CASSEGGEPYEQYF. CDR3 DNA sequence: TGTGCCAGCAGCGAGGGGGGGGAACCCTACGAGCAGTACTTC.

The V gene is TRBV5-4, the J gene TRBJ2-7; 7 bases match TRBD2. The CDR3 contains 11 residues. The junction had 0 bases not matched to a gene; V was cut back by 3 bases and J by 6 bases. Looked up from germline, CDR1 is SGHNT and CDR2 is YYREEE (reference sequence). The chain's CDR3 is CASSWGGEQYF. The CDR3 DNA sequence: TGTGCCAGCAGCTGGGGGGGCGAGCAGTACTTC. The full variable domain, in which reference TRBV5-4 and TRBJ2-7 provide the parts outside the CDR3, is ETGVTQSPTHLIKTRGQQVTLRCSSQSGHNTVSWYQQALGQGPQFIFQYYREEENGRGNFPPRFSGLQFPNYSSELNVNALELDDSALYLCASSWGGEQYFGPGTRLTVT.

V and J are TRBV5-1 and TRBJ2-2; TRBD1 matches at 8 bases. The CDR3 consists of 14 residues. V lost 4 bases to trimming and J lost 8 bases; unmatched junction nucleotides: 7. Germline V CDR1 and CDR2: SGHRS, YFSETQ. The CDR3: CASSQQGVSGELFF. The DNA for the CDR3 is TGCGCCAGCAGCCAACAGGGGGTCTCAGGGGAGCTGTTTTTT. Looking up the rest from reference TRBV5-1 and TRBJ2-2 gives the full variable domain: KAGVTQTPRYLIKTRGQQVTLSCSPISGHRSVSWYQQTPGQGLQFLFEYFSETQRNKGNFPGRFSGRQFSNSRSEMNVSTLELGDSALYLCASSQQGVSGELFFGEGSRLTVL.

CDR3 sequence: CASSRDRDAFF. The CDR3 DNA sequence: TGTGCCAGCAGCCGGGACAGGGATGCTTTCTTT. The genes are TRBV5-6 and TRBJ1-1; 9 positions agree with TRBD1. Germline V gene lookup returns CDR1 SGHDT and CDR2 YYEEEE. The CDR3 is made up of 11 amino acids. The ends lost 4 bases at V and 11 bases at J; junction bases unmatched: 3.

This sequence joins TRBV30 and TRBJ1-4; no clear D. The CDR3 runs 15 residues. Trimming stripped 1 base from V and 1 base from J, with 10 bases between. Germline V gene data show CDR1 as GTSNPN and CDR2 as SVGIG (reference sequence). The CDR3 sequence is CAWSAGSLTNEKLFF. In nucleotides, the CDR3 is TGTGCCTGGAGTGCGGGGTCCTTAACTAATGAAAAACTGTTTTTT.

The chain carries TRBV28 and TRBJ1-3, with TRBD1 matching over 9 bases. The V gene end was trimmed by 6 bases and the J gene end by 5 bases; junction bases not matched to a gene: 2. This CDR3 contains 13 residues. The germline V gene has CDR1 MDHEN and CDR2 SYDVKM. CDR3 nucleotides: TGTGCCAGCAGGACAGGGGGTCGAAACACCATATATTTT. Its translation is CASRTGGRNTIYF.

The chain uses TRBV5-1 and TRBJ2-1; 7 nucleotides agree with TRBD2. The CDR3 runs to 14 residues. Germline CDR1 SGHRS, CDR2 YFSETQ. CDR3 bases: TGCGCTCTATGGGGGGAGGGCCCGACCACTGAGCAGTTCTTC. It translates to CALWGEGPTTEQFF.

As to this clone: The limits of the CDR3 on the DNA are not certain, so only TCRdb's listed CDR3 is given. This sequence joins TRBV21-1 and TRBJ1-1; TRBD1 is the table's D call, not checked against the DNA. TRBV21-1 is a pseudogene segment. The CDR3 totals 16 residues, both ends included. The CDR3 is CASSKWGQGATTEAFF.

The V gene is TRBV18, the J gene TRBJ2-7; D uncertain. CDR1 KGHSH and CDR2 LQKENI come from the germline V gene. This CDR3 has 16 residues. The ends were cut back, 1 base at V and 4 bases at J, with 17 bases in the middle. The DNA for the CDR3 is TGTGCCAGCTCACCACTATTCGACGGAGCAGAATACGAGCAGTACTTC. Translation gives CASSPLFDGAEYEQYF.

J is TRBJ2-5 and V is TRBV10-1; maybe TRBD1 (6 bases). Germline V gene lookup returns CDR1 WNHNN and CDR2 SYGVQD (reference sequence). The CDR3 consists of 13 residues. The V and J ends lost 6 bases and 3 bases respectively, with 11 bases between them. The CDR3 nucleotides read TGCGCCAGCAGCCCGACAGGAGAAGAGACCCAGTACTTC. It yields the protein CASSPTGEETQYF.

This chain uses TRBV5-4 with TRBJ1-6; D is uncertain. The V end was cut by 1 base, the J end by 8 bases, with 10 bases between. Germline loops: CDR1 SGHNT, CDR2 YYREEE (reference sequence). CDR3 length: 14 amino acids. The CDR3 spells CASSLSPSDSPLHF. The CDR3 bases are TGTGCCAGCAGCTTGAGCCCCTCTGATTCACCCCTCCACTTT.

CDR3 amino acids: CARSLAPFRLARQETQYF. The CDR3 DNA sequence: TGTGCCAGAAGCTTGGCCCCCTTCAGACTAGCGCGACAAGAGACCCAGTACTTC. This chain links TRBV5-3 with TRBJ2-5, with 8 bases aligning to TRBD2. TRBV5-3 is recorded as an ORF, its role being uncertain. V was pared by 0 bases and J by 2 bases, with 12 bases of the junction left unmatched. CDR3 size: 18 residues.

Only a few counts were recorded for this clone. The J gene is TRBJ1-1, the V gene TRBV6-1; D gene uncertain. Looked up from germline, CDR1 is MNHNS and CDR2 is SASEGT. The ends were cut back, 6 bases at V and 5 bases at J, with 13 bases in the middle. The CDR3 is 13 residues long. The CDR3 nucleotides read TGTGCCAGCAGGTTCGCAGATCAAACTGAAGCTTTCTTT. Encoded protein: CASRFADQTEAFF.

The rearrangement uses TRBV7-8 and TRBJ2-1, with 10 bases identical to TRBD1. In germline, CDR1 is SGHVS, CDR2 FQNEAQ. V dropped 5 bases and J dropped 7; count of bases not matched to a gene: 5. This CDR3 comprises 14 residues. This CDR3 reads CASSIRTGGNEQFF. CDR3 DNA: TGTGCCAGCAGCATTCGGACAGGGGGAAATGAGCAGTTCTTC.

The J gene is TRBJ1-1, the V gene TRBV28; D possibly corresponds to TRBD1 (6 bases). Trimming took off 5 bases at V and 1 base at J, with 11 bases between the two ends. Germline V gene data show CDR1 as MDHEN and CDR2 as SYDVKM. This CDR3 spans 14 amino acids. CDR3 DNA: TGTGCCAGCAGTCGACAGGTACAGAACACTGAAGCTTTCTTT. This gives the protein CASSRQVQNTEAFF.

By sample share, this clone is medium-sized (0.01 to 0.1%). The V gene is TRBV7-9, the J gene TRBJ2-1, with 8 bases that match TRBD2. The germline V gene has CDR1 SEHNR and CDR2 FQNEAQ (reference sequence). The V gene end was trimmed by 2 bases and the J gene end by 4 bases; junction bases not matched to a gene: 7. This CDR3 region has 16 residues. The CDR3 spells CASSLIRQREYNEQFF. Written as DNA, the CDR3 is TGTGCCAGCAGCTTAATCCGACAGCGGGAGTACAATGAGCAGTTCTTC.

This clone was seen only a few times. The chain links TRBV9 to TRBJ2-6; TRBD1 is a possible D gene (6 bases). There are 17 residues in the CDR3. The V and J ends lost 4 bases and 0 bases respectively, with 14 bases between them. Germline CDR1 and CDR2: SGDLS and YYNGEE. The CDR3 sequence: CASSPRKGGSGANVLTF. DNA for the CDR3: TGTGCCAGCAGCCCGAGGAAAGGGGGCTCTGGGGCCAACGTCCTGACTTTC.

The J gene is TRBJ1-1, the V gene TRBV6-5; D perhaps matches TRBD1 (5 bases). Per the germline V gene, CDR1 is MNHEY and CDR2 is SVGAGI. The CDR3 totals 14 residues. V lost 6 bases to trimming and J lost 1 base, with 12 bases between them. DNA for the CDR3: TGTGCCAGCAGCACGTGGGGCCCGAACACTGAAGCTTTCTTT. Protein product: CASSTWGPNTEAFF.

The chain employs TRBV13 and TRBJ1-4, with D tentatively TRBD1 (5 bases). Trimming removed 2 bases at V and 8 bases at J, with 12 bases between. CDR3 length equals 14 residues. Germline lookup yields CDR1 PRHDT and CDR2 FYEKMQ (reference sequence). The CDR3 spells CASSLRGVGEKLFF. CDR3 in DNA: TGTGCCAGCAGCTTACGGGGGGTTGGCGAAAAACTGTTTTTT.